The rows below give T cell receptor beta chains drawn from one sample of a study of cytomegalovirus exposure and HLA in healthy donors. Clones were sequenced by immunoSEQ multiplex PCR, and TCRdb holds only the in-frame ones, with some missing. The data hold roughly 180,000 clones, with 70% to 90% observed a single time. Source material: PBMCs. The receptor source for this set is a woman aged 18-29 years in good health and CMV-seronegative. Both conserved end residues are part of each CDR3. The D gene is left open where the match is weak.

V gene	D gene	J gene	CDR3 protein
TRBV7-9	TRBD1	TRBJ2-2	CASSFGAGTGVTGELFF
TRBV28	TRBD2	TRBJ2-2	CASSPRLAGGQELFF
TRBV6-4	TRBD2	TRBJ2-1	CASSEPSQREDSNEQFF
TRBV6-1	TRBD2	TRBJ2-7	CASSEVSGRADEQYF
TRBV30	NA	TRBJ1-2	CAGSSGGGPLINYGYTF
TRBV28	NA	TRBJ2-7	CASSQQGYEQYF
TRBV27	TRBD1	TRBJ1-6	CASSLSFLDRPNSPLHF
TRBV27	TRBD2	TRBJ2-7	CASSLAGTSGAYEQYF
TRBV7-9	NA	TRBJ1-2	CASSLGPSNYGYTF
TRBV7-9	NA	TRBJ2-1	CASSPRTTLARGGKNEQFF
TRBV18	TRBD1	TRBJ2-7	CASSRQGALYEQYF
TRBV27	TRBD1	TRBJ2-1	CASSFRPGQGGHNEQFF
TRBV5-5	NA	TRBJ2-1	CASSLAPGNEQFF
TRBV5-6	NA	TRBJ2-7	CASSFVISTADFVEQYF